Listed below are T cell receptor beta chains from one sample, sequenced in a study of cytomegalovirus exposure and HLA in healthy donors. Sequenced by immunoSEQ multiplex PCR; TCRdb stores in-frame clones only, minus some. This table holds 150,000 to 200,000 clones, around 81% found once. Source material: PBMCs. The receptors derive from a man between 18 and 35 years old in good health and CMV-seronegative. Each CDR3 is given with its conserved first and last residue. A D gene is named only where the DNA matches it firmly. The listing skips clone size in some rows; elsewhere it reads once, few, many or a size class.

clone_size,d_call,v_call,j_call,cdr3_nt,cdr3_aa
-,-,TRBV5-1,TRBJ1-4,TGCGCCAGCAGCTTGGTAGCAGCAACTAATGAAAAACTGTTTTTT,CASSLVAATNEKLFF
-,-,TRBV27,TRBJ2-7,TGTGCCAGCAGTCCACAGAACACCTACGGGCAGTACTTC,CASSPQNTYGQYF
-,TRBD1,TRBV27,TRBJ2-7,TGTGCCAGCAGTTTATCCCTAAGGACTACAGGGGGCTACGAGCAGTACTTC,CASSLSLRTTGGYEQYF
-,-,TRBV5-1,TRBJ1-3,TGCGCCAGCAGCTTGGGCCAGACCGGGAATCGAAACACCATATATTTT,CASSLGQTGNRNTIYF
-,-,TRBV28,TRBJ1-4,TGTGCCAGCAGTGTCCGGGGAAATGAAAAACTGTTTTTT,CASSVRGNEKLFF
-,TRBD1,TRBV7-8,TRBJ2-1,TGTGCCAGCAGCCCGGGGACAGGGGGCTACAATGAGCAGTTCTTC,CASSPGTGGYNEQFF
-,-,TRBV13,TRBJ2-4,TGTGCCAGCAGCTTAGCGGGACTAGCCAAAAACATTCAGTACTTC,CASSLAGLAKNIQYF
-,TRBD2,TRBV4-3,TRBJ2-7,TGCGCCAGCAGCCGAAGACTAGCGAACGAGCAGTACTTC,CASSRRLANEQYF
-,TRBD2,TRBV10-1,TRBJ2-1,TGCGCCAGCCCCCTCACTAGCGGGAGTAAAAATGAGCAGTTCTTC,CASPLTSGSKNEQFF
-,TRBD1,TRBV14,TRBJ2-5,TGTGCCAGCAGCCTGGGACAGACGGAGACCCAGTACTTC,CASSLGQTETQYF
-,TRBD1,TRBV4-1,TRBJ1-4,TGCGCCAGCAGCCAACTACCGACAGGGTTCGCGTTTTTGAATGAAAAACTGTTTTTT,CASSQLPTGFAFLNEKLFF
-,-,TRBV21-1,TRBJ2-2,TGTGCCAGCAGCAGGGCAACCGGGGAGCTGTTTTTT,CASSRATGELFF
-,-,TRBV28,TRBJ1-5,TGTGCCAGCAGTTTACAGGGTAGGGGCAATCAGCCCCAGCATTTT,CASSLQGRGNQPQHF
few,TRBD1,TRBV7-2,TRBJ1-2,TGTGCCAGCAGCCCTCAGGGGGGTACCGGGCCCTACTATGGCTACACCTTC,CASSPQGGTGPYYGYTF
once,TRBD1,TRBV19,TRBJ2-7,TGTGCCAGTAGATACGACCGGGACAGGGGTAGGTACGAGCAGTACTTC,CASRYDRDRGRYEQYF
-,TRBD2,TRBV27,TRBJ2-1,TGTGCCAGCAGGAGAGCGGGAGGGGCTACCTCCTACAATGAGCAGTTCTTC,CASRRAGGATSYNEQFF
-,-,TRBV4-1,TRBJ2-3,TGCGCCAGCAGCCAAGAAACCCTAGTCGGCACAGATACGCAGTATTTT,CASSQETLVGTDTQYF
few,-,TRBV6-5,TRBJ1-5,TGTGCCAGCAGCCGACGGGGGAATCAGCCCCAGCATTTT,CASSRRGNQPQHF
-,TRBD2,TRBV7-3,TRBJ2-5,TGTGCCAGCAGCTCCACGGGGCTAGCGGGAGAGACCCAGTACTTC,CASSSTGLAGETQYF
-,TRBD2,TRBV5-1,TRBJ2-1,TGCGCCAGCAGCTTGGAGAGCGGGAGCTACAATGAGCAGTTCTTC,CASSLESGSYNEQFF
-,-,TRBV11-2,TRBJ2-7,TGTGCCAGCACTTCTAGCGAATCCTACGAGCAGTACTTC,CASTSSESYEQYF
-,TRBD1,TRBV11-2,TRBJ2-2,TGTGCCAGCAGCTCGGTCGGACAGGCGAACACCGGGGAGCTGTTTTTT,CASSSVGQANTGELFF
-,TRBD2,TRBV5-1,TRBJ2-1,TGCGCCAGCAGCTACGGACTAGCGGACAGGCTAAGGCAGTTCTTC,CASSYGLADRLRQFF
-,TRBD1,TRBV29-1,TRBJ1-3,TGCAGCGTAGGATCCGGACAGGGAAGTGGAAACACCATATATTTT,CSVGSGQGSGNTIYF
few,TRBD1,TRBV4-2,TRBJ1-2,TGTGCCAGCAGCCAACCGGGACAGAACTATGGCTACACCTTC,CASSQPGQNYGYTF
-,-,TRBV11-3,TRBJ1-1,TGTGCCAGCAGCAGAACAGGGATCACTGAAGCTTTCTTT,CASSRTGITEAFF
-,TRBD2,TRBV11-2,TRBJ2-3,TGTGCCAGCAGCGATCGAATGACTAGCGGGAGCTGGTCAGATACGCAGTATTTT,CASSDRMTSGSWSDTQYF
-,-,TRBV7-9,TRBJ2-3,TGTGCCAGCAGTAGGGCAAGAGGGACAGATACGCAGTATTTT,CASSRARGTDTQYF
once,TRBD2,TRBV7-2,TRBJ2-2,TGTGCCAGCAGCTGGGGACTAGCGGGTACCGGGGAGCTGTTTTTT,CASSWGLAGTGELFF
-,-,TRBV10-1,TRBJ2-1,TGCGCCAGCAGTGAGACTCTCATATACAATGAGCAGTTCTTC,CASSETLIYNEQFF
-,-,TRBV27,TRBJ1-1,TGTGCCAGCAGTTTGACTGGTAGGCGGGTGAACACTGAAGCTTTCTTT,CASSLTGRRVNTEAFF
-,-,TRBV7-9,TRBJ2-5,TGTGCCAGCAGCCACATTACAGAAGAGACCCAGTACTTC,CASSHITEETQYF
few,-,TRBV20-1,TRBJ2-7,TGCAGTGCAGGGGAAGTCTACGAGCAGTACTTC,CSAGEVYEQYF
-,TRBD2,TRBV29-1,TRBJ2-1,TGCAGCGTTGGTGCTAGCGGGAGGAGCTCCTACAATGAGCAGTTCTTC,CSVGASGRSSYNEQFF
-,TRBD2,TRBV11-2,TRBJ2-1,TGTGCCAGCAGCCCGGGACTAGCGTCCCATGAGCAGTTCTTC,CASSPGLASHEQFF
-,-,TRBV6-6,TRBJ1-1,TGCGCCAGCAGTGCAGACAGGATAAAGAACACTGAAGCTTTCTTT,CASSADRIKNTEAFF
few,TRBD1,TRBV15,TRBJ2-2,TGTGCCACCAGCAGAGAGGGGACAGGGTTGCACACCGGGGAGCTGTTTTTT,CATSREGTGLHTGELFF
-,TRBD2,TRBV6-1,TRBJ2-5,TGTGTCAGCAGTGAAGCCACTGCGGGAGAGATGGAGACCCAGTACTTC,CVSSEATAGEMETQYF
once,-,TRBV19,TRBJ1-5,TGTGCCAGTAGTATAGGGCCCTGGCAGCCCCAGCATTTT,CASSIGPWQPQHF
-,-,TRBV11-2,TRBJ2-5,TGTGCCAGCAGCGACTTACAAGAGACCCAGTACTTC,CASSDLQETQYF
-,TRBD2,TRBV7-2,TRBJ2-1,TGTGCCAGCAGCTTATACGGACTAGCGGTCTCCTACAATGAGCAGTTCTTC,CASSLYGLAVSYNEQFF
once,-,TRBV27,TRBJ1-2,TGTGCCAGCAGTTTATCGGCGGGGGGGAGTGGGAATGGGTGGGACTATGGCTACACCTTC,CASSLSAGGSGNGWDYGYTF
few,-,TRBV11-2,TRBJ1-1,TGTGCCAGCAGCTCACAGATGAACACTGAAGCTTTCTTT,CASSSQMNTEAFF
-,TRBD1,TRBV11-2,TRBJ1-1,TGTGCCAGCAGCGGATACTCCGGGACAGGGGGAAGGGGGACTGAAGCTTTCTTT,CASSGYSGTGGRGTEAFF
-,TRBD2,TRBV11-3,TRBJ2-5,TGTGCCAGCAGCAGGACTAGCGGGCTCCAAGAGACCCAGTACTTC,CASSRTSGLQETQYF
-,TRBD1,TRBV11-2,TRBJ1-6,TGTGCCAGCAGCTTCGGAGGACAGGGTTCACCCCTCCACTTT,CASSFGGQGSPLHF
-,TRBD1,TRBV19,TRBJ2-7,TGTGCCAGTAGTCTGGGACAGGACCTCTCCGAGCAGTACTTC,CASSLGQDLSEQYF
-,-,TRBV7-2,TRBJ2-1,TGTGCCAGCAGCCCTCAACCAGGGGGCGCGGGGGAGTTCTTC,CASSPQPGGAGEFF
-,-,TRBV2,TRBJ2-7,TGTGCCAGCAGTGAGAACAGGGACCACGAGCAGTACTTC,CASSENRDHEQYF
-,TRBD1,TRBV5-4,TRBJ1-2,TGTGCCAGCAGCTCGGACAGGGGAAACAACGGCTACACCTTC,CASSSDRGNNGYTF
-,TRBD1,TRBV7-2,TRBJ2-7,TGTGCCAGCAGCGGGCCGGGACAGGGCTCCAGGTACGAGCAGTACTTC,CASSGPGQGSRYEQYF
once,-,TRBV4-2,TRBJ2-1,TGTGCCAGCAGCCAAGGAGGGTCGGGAGATCTCTTTCGTAGGGGTGAGCAGTTCTTC,CASSQGGSGDLFRRGEQFF
-,TRBD2,TRBV19,TRBJ2-1,TGTGCCAGTAGTCCCAGTGGGACTAGCGGCGGCAATGAGCAGTTCTTC,CASSPSGTSGGNEQFF
-,TRBD1,TRBV6-5,TRBJ1-6,TGTGCCAGCGGGACAGGGGGATCACCCCTCCACTTT,CASGTGGSPLHF
-,-,TRBV6-6,TRBJ1-6,TGTGCCAGCAGTTACACCCGGAATTCACCCCTCCACTTT,CASSYTRNSPLHF
few,-,TRBV6-5,TRBJ2-5,TGTGCCAGCAGGAGAATACAGGGAGCTGGGGAGCAGTACTTC,CASRRIQGAGEQYF
-,TRBD1,TRBV15,TRBJ2-1,TGTGCCACCAGCACCCGGGACAGGGAGGACAATGAGCAGTTCTTC,CATSTRDREDNEQFF
few,-,TRBV10-3,TRBJ2-3,TGTGCCATCAGTGGGACGGGACTTTCTGCGGCAGATACGCAGTATTTT,CAISGTGLSAADTQYF
-,-,TRBV9,TRBJ2-2,TGTGCCAGCAGCGTAGGTCTAGGTATCGGGGAGCTGTTTTTT,CASSVGLGIGELFF